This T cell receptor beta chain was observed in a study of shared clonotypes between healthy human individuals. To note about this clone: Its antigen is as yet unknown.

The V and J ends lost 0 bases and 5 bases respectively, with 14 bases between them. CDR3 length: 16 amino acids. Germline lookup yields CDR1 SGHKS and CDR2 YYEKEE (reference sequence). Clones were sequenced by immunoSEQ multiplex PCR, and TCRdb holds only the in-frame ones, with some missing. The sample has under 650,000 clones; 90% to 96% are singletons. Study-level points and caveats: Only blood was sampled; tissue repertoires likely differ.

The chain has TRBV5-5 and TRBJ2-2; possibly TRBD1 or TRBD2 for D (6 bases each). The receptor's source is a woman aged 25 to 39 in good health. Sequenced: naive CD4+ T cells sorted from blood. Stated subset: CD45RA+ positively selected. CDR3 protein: CASSLVVGGRTGELFF. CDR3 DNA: TGTGCCAGCAGCTTGGTGGTAGGGGGGCGGACCGGGGAGCTGTTTTTT.